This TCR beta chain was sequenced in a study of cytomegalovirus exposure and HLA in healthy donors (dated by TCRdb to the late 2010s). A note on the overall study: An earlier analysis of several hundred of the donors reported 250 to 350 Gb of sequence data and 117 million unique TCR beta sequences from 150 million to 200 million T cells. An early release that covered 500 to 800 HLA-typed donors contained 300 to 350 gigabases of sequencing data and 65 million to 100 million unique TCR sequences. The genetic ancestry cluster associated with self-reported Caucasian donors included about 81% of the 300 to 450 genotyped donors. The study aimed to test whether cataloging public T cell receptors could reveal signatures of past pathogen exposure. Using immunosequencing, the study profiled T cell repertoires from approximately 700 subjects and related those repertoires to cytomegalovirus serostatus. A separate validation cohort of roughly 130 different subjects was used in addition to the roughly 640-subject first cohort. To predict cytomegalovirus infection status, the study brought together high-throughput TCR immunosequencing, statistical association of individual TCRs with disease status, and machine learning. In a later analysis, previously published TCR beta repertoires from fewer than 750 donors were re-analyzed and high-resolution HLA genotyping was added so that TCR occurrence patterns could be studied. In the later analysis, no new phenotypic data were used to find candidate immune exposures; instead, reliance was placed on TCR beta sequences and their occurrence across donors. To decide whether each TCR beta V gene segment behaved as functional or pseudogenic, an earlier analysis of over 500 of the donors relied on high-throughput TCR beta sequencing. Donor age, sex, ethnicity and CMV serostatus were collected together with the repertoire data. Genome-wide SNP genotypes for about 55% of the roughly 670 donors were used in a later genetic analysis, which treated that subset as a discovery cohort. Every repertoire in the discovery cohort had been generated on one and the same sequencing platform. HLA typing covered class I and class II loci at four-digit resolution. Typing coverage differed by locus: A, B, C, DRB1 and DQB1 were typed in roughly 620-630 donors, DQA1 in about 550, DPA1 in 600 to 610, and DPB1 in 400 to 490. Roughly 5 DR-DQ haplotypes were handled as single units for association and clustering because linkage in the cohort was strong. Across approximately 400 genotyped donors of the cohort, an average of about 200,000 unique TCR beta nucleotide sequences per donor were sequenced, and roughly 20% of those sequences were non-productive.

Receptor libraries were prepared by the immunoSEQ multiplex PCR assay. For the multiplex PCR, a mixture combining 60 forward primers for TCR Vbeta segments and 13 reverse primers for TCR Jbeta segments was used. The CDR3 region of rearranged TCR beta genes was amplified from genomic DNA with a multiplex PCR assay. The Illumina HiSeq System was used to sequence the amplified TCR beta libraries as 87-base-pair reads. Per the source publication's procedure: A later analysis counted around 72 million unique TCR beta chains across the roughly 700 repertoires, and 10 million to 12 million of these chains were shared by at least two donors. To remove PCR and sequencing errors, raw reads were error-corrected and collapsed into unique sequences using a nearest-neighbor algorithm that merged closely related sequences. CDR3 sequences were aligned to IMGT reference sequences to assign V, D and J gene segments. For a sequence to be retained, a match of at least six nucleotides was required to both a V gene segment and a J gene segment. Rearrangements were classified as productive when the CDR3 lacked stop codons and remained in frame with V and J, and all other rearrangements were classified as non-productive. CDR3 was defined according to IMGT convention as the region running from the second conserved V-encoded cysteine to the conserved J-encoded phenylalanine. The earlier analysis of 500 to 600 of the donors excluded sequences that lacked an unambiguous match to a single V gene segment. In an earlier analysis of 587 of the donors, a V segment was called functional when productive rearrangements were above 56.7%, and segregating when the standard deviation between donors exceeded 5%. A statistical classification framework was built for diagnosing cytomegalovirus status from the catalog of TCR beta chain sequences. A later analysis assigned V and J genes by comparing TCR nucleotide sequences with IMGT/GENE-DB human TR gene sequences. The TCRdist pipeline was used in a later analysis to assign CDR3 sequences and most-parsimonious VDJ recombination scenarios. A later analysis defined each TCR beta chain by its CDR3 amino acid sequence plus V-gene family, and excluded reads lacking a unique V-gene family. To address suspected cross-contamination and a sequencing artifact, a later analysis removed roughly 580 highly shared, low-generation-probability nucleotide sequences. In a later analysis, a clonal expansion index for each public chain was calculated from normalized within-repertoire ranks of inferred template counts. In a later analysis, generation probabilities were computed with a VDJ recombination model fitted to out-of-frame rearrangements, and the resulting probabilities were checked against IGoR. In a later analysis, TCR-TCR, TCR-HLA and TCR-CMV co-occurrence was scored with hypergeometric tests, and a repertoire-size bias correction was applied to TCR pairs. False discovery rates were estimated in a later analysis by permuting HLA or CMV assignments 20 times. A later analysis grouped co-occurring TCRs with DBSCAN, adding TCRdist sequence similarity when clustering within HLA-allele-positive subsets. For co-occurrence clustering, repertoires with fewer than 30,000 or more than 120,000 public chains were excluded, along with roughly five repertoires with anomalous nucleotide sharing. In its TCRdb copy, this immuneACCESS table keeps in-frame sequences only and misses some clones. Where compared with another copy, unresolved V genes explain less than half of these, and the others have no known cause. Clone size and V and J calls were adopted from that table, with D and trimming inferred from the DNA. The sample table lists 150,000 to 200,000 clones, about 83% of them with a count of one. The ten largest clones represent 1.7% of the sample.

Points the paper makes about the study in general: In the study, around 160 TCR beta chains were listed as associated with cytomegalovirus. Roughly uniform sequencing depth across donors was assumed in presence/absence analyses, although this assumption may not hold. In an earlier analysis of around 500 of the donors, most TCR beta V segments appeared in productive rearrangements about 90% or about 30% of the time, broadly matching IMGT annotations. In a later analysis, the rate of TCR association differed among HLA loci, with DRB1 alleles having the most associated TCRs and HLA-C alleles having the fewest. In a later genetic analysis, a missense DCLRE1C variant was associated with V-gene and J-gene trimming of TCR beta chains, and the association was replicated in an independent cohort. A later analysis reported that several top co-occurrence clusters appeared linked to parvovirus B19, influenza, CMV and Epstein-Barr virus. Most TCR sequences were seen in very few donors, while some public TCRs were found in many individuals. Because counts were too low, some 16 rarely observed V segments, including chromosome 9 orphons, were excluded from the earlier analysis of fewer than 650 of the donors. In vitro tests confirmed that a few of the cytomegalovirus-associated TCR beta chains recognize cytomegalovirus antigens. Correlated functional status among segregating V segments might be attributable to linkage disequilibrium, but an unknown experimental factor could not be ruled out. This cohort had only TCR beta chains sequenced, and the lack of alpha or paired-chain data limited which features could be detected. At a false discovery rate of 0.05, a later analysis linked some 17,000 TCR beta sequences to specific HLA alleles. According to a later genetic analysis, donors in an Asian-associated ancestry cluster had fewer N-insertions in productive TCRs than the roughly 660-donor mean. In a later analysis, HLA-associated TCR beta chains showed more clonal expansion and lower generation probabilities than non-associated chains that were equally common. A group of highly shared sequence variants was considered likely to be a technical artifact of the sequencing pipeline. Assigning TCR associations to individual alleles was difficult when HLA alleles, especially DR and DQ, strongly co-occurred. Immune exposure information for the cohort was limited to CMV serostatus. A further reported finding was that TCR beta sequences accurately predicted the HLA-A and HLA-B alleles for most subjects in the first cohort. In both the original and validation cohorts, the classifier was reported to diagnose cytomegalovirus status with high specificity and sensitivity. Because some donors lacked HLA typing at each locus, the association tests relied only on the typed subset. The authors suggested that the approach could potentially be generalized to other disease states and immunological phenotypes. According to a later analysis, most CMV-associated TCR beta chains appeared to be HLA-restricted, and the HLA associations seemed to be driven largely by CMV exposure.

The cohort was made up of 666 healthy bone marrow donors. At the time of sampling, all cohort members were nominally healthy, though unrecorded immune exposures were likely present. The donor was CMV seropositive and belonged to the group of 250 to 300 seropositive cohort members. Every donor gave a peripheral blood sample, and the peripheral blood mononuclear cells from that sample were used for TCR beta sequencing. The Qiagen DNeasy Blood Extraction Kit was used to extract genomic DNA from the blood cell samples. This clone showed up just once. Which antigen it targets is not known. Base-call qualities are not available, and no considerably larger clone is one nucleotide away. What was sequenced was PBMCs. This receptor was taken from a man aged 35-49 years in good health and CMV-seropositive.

The bases are TGTGCCAGCAGCCCAGGCAGGGGTGAAAAACTGTTTTTT. This sequence encodes CASSPGRGEKLFF. The chain couples TRBV6-5 to TRBJ1-4; the D gene is possibly TRBD1, with 6 bases matching. V is shortened by 6 bases, J by 7 bases, and the region joining them spans 12 bases. The germline V gene encodes CDR1 MNHEY and CDR2 SVGAGI. Measured from the cysteine to the phenylalanine, the CDR3 is 13 residues long. Just the 39-base CDR3 DNA is kept, in frame starting at base 1.